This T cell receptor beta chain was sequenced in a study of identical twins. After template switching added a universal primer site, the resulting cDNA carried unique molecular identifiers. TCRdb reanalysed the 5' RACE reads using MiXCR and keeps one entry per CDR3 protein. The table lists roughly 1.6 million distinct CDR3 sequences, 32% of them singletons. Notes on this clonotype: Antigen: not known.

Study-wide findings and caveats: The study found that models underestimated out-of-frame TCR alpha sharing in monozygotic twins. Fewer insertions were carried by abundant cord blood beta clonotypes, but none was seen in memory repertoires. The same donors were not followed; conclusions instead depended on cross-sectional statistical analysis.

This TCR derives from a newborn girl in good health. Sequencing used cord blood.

As DNA, the CDR3 is TGCAGTGCTAGTAAGGGCAATGGTGAAAAACTGTTTTTT. This sequence encodes CSASKGNGEKLFF. This chain uses TRBV20-1 with TRBJ1-4; D unclear. V was cut by 3 bases and J by 7 bases, with 12 bases left in between. From germline, CDR1 is DFQATT and CDR2 SNEGSKA (reference sequence). The CDR3 covers 13 residues.